This T cell receptor (beta chain) was retrieved from a study of cytomegalovirus exposure and HLA in healthy donors. 13 Jbeta primers and 60 Vbeta primers were used for the PCR. The assay was immunoSEQ multiplex PCR, and TCRdb's table has in-frame clones only and misses some. The repertoire includes about 170,000 clones, about 78% of them detected once, and around 14% sits in the top ten. V was clipped by 6 bases and J by 2 bases, with 11 bases between them. Germline assignment: CDR1 MRHNA and CDR2 SNTAGT. This CDR3 comprises 14 residues. The rearrangement links TRBV6-4 to TRBJ2-1; D perhaps matches TRBD1 (6 bases). The TCR was taken from a woman in her 50s in good health and CMV-seropositive. Sequences were obtained from PBMCs. CDR3: CASRPDRTYNEQFF. In nucleotides, the CDR3 is TGTGCCAGCAGGCCCGACAGGACCTACAATGAGCAGTTCTTC.